The T cell receptor (beta chain) under discussion was sequenced for a study of regulatory T cells in long-lasting Graves disease. Whole-study results and caveats: Fewer public clonotypes were shared by new patients (over 950) than by persistent patients (2,741). Accuracy could have been hurt by small sample size.

Described time point: newly diagnosed GD, antithyroid drugs for less than 3 months. PBMC-derived RNA was used for the TCR library. At least ten counts were recorded for this clonotype. Its antigen remains unidentified. CDR3 size: 17 residues. V gave up 3 bases and J gave up 5 bases; unmatched junction bases: 10. Construction of TCR beta libraries relied on iRepertoire HTBI primers and on Arm-PCR targeting CDR3 regions. Using its own MiXCR run on the multiplex PCR reads, TCRdb lists one record per CDR3 protein. The sample contains approximately 300,000 distinct CDR3 sequences, over 15% of which appear only once.

Sequencing was performed on peripheral blood mononuclear cells (PBMCs), taken at new diagnosis, from a patient treated with antithyroid drugs. The chain couples TRBV12-3 or TRBV12-4 to TRBJ2-3; 11 nucleotides match TRBD2. The origin of this receptor is a female donor with Graves disease. For the CDR3, the DNA is TGTGCCAGCAGTTTTGTAGCGGGAGGGCCCTCGGTAGATACGCAGTATTTT. Residues: CASSFVAGGPSVDTQYF.